This paragraph covers one TCR beta chain sequence. The antigen it recognizes is unknown. Base qualities are not recorded, but no much larger clone differs from it by a single base. The immunoSEQ platform was used to sequence the TCRbeta chains. In the original analysis: Pooled conventional T cell repertoires yielded 120,000 or so distinct in-frame TCRbeta sequences from patients and 13.4x10^4 from healthy donors. Treg TCRbeta sequences found in two or more individuals were defined as public, and these public Treg TCRbeta sequences were then searched for in Tconv repertoires. To test for differences between groups, Mann-Whitney U tests with Bonferroni-Dunn correction were run in GraphPad Prism 7.03. As stored in TCRdb, this immuneACCESS dataset retains in-frame rearrangements with V and J assigned. A fraction of the clones does not appear; measured against another copy, unresolved V genes explain less than half of the discrepancy, and the remainder lacks a known reason. V and J calls and clone size follow that table, whereas D and trimming were derived from the DNA. In all, the sample holds about 27,000 clones, and around 95% of those were seen once. Together, the top ten hold 0.2% to 0.3% of the sample.

The data were taken from a study of B cell selection in AIRE deficiency (dated by TCRdb to the late 2010s). A note on the overall study: A comparison of TCRbeta repertoires of sorted blood CD4+ conventional T cells and regulatory T cells was made between AIRE-deficient patients and healthy controls. The TCR-sequenced cohort comprised roughly five AIRE-deficient APECED patients and roughly five healthy control donors.

The full study reports these points: Among over 3,000 shared Treg TCRbeta sequences, more than 30% were found to be shared only among healthy donors and around 10% only among patients, suggesting that Treg selection is less efficient in the absence of AIRE. Shared Treg sequences had shorter CDR3s, reflecting a bias toward rearrangements with few non-templated nucleotide insertions. Sequencing covered only TCRbeta chains, and 35% to 40% of shared healthy-donor Treg sequences were also present in healthy Tconv, possibly due to differing TCRalpha chains. TCRBV gene usage, CDR3 length and TCR diversity in Tconv and Treg cells from AIRE-deficient patients were found to be similar to those in cells from healthy donors. Approximately 30% of Treg TCRbeta sequences shared among healthy donors appeared in patient Tconv cells, suggesting diversion of Treg-biased clones into the Tconv compartment.

For sorting, conventional CD4 T cells were defined as CD4+CD127+ cells. The control samples were obtained from healthy donors who were not related to the patients. Sorting of Tconv and Treg cells intended for TCRbeta sequencing was performed on a FACSAria flow cytometer. Sorted cells were collected into 5-ml round-bottom polystyrene tubes, and dry cell pellets were frozen at -80°C before sequencing. This TCR was recovered from a human donor in good health. The sample taken for sequencing was CD4+CD127+ conventional T cells sorted from PBMCs.

In nucleotides, the sequence is TGTGCCAGCAGCTCCCAGAGCTCTAGCACAGATACGCAGTATTTT. The translation is CASSSQSSSTDTQYF. The chain is encoded by TRBV7-9 joined to TRBJ2-3; no confident D gene assignment can be made. The CDR3 runs 15 residues from the cysteine to the phenylalanine. Here the CDR3 DNA is all that survives: 45 bases in frame from base 1. V loses 4 bases, J loses 0 bases, and the germline ends lie 11 bases apart. According to the germline V gene (reference sequence), CDR1 reads SEHNR and CDR2 reads FQNEAQ.